This TCR beta chain was sequenced for a study of shared clonotypes between healthy human individuals. Germline V gene data show CDR1 as SGHDT and CDR2 as YYEEEE. The CDR3 runs to 15 residues. Trimming took 4 bases from V and 7 from J; bases not matched to a gene: 13. Using immunoSEQ multiplex PCR, the repertoire was profiled, and TCRdb retains in-frame clones only, with some absent. The profile shows about a million clones, approximately 72% of them singletons. The receptor comes from a man between 18 and 35 years old in good health. The sequenced material came from memory CD4+ T cells sorted from blood. As to subset: CD45RA-negative fraction. The chain couples TRBV5-6 to TRBJ1-2; TRBD1 agrees at 7 bases. The CDR3, as DNA: TGTGCCAGCAGCCCGGACCCGACAGGGTTGATTGGCTACACCTTC. Its translation is CASSPDPTGLIGYTF.